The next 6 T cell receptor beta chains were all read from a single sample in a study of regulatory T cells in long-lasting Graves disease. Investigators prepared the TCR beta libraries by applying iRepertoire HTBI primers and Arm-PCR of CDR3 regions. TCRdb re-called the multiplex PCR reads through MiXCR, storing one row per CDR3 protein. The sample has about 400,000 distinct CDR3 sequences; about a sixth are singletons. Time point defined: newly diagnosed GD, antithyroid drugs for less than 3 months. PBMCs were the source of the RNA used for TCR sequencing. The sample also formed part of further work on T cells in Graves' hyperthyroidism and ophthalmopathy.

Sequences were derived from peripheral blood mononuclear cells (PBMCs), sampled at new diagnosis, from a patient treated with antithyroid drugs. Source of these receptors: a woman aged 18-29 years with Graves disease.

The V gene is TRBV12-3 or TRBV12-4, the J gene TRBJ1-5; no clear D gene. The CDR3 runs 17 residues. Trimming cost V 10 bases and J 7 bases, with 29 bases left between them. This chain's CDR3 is CATSSGQDLIARQPQHF. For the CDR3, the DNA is TGTGCCACCTCTTCCGGCCAGGACCTTATAGCAAGACAGCCCCAGCATTTT.

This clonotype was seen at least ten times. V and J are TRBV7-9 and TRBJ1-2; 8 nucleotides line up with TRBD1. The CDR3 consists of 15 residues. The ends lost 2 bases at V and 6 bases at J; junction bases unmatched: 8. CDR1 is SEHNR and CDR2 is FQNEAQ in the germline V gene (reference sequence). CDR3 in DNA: TGTGCCAGCAGCTTATGGTTGGACAGGGACCATGGCTACACCTTC. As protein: CASSLWLDRDHGYTF.

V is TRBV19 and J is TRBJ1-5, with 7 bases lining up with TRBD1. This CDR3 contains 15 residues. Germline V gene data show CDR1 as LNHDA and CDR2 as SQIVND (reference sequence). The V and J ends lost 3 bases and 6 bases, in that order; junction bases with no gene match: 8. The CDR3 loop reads CASSIFKRGPQPQHF. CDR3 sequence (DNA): TGTGCCAGTAGTATCTTTAAAAGGGGGCCTCAGCCCCAGCATTTT.

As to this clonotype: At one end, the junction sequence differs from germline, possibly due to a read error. This chain's CDR3 is CASSLVLGSRNGQFF. CDR3 sequence (DNA): TGTGCCAGCAGCTTAGTGTTAGGGAGCCGAAATGGGCAGTTCTTC. The chain couples TRBV7-8 to TRBJ2-1; the D gene is possibly TRBD2 (5 bases). The CDR3 length is 15 residues. Looked up from germline, CDR1 is SGHVS and CDR2 is FQNEAQ.

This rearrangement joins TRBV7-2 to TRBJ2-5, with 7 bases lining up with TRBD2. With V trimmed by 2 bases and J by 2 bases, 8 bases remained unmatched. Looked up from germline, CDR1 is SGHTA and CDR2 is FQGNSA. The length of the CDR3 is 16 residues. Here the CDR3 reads CASSLLGFGGQETQYF. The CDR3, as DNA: TGTGCCAGCAGCTTACTTGGGTTCGGGGGGCAAGAGACCCAGTACTTC.

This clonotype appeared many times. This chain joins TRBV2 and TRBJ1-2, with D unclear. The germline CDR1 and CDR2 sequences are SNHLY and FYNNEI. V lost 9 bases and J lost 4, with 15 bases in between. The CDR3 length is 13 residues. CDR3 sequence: CARDSQISYGYTF. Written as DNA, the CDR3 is TGTGCCAGGGATAGTCAGATTTCCTATGGCTACACCTTC.